The rows below give T cell receptor beta chains drawn from one sample of a study of a mutant IDH1 vaccine in newly diagnosed glioma. The antigens of these receptors remain unknown. Data came from immunoSEQ multiplex PCR; TCRdb stores just in-frame clones and leaves some out. The sample lists approximately 44,000 clones, around 93% seen once, with just under 4% in the top ten. The material sequenced was PBMCs, taken from a glioma patient whose treatment included an IDH1 peptide vaccine. These receptors originate from a man between 50 and 59 years old with glioma. Both conserved end residues are part of each CDR3. Fields, in order: J gene, clone size, D gene, V gene, CDR3 protein, CDR3 DNA. A D gene is named only where the DNA matches it firmly. The size of a clone is reported for some rows only, either as once, few or many, or as a class for expanded clones.

j_call: TRBJ1-5; clone_size: -; d_call: -; v_call: TRBV7-2; cdr3_aa: CASSLMSNQPQHF; cdr3_nt: TGTGCCAGCAGCTTAATGAGCAATCAGCCCCAGCATTTT
j_call: TRBJ2-2; clone_size: -; d_call: -; v_call: TRBV7-3; cdr3_aa: CASSLTPGSLGTGELFF; cdr3_nt: TGTGCCAGCAGCTTAACCCCGGGATCCTTGGGCACCGGGGAGCTGTTTTTT
j_call: TRBJ1-2; clone_size: -; d_call: -; v_call: TRBV19; cdr3_aa: CASSIDRNYGYTF; cdr3_nt: TGTGCCAGTAGTATAGACAGAAACTATGGCTACACCTTC
j_call: TRBJ1-1; clone_size: -; d_call: -; v_call: TRBV4-2; cdr3_aa: CASSIRAVNTEAFF; cdr3_nt: TGTGCCAGCAGCATTCGCGCAGTGAACACTGAAGCTTTCTTT
j_call: TRBJ2-1; clone_size: -; d_call: TRBD1; v_call: TRBV4-2; cdr3_aa: CASSDRVYEQFF; cdr3_nt: TGTGCCAGCAGCGACAGGGTGTATGAGCAGTTCTTC
j_call: TRBJ1-2; clone_size: -; d_call: -; v_call: TRBV5-4; cdr3_aa: CASSLAPGSGYGYTF; cdr3_nt: TGTGCCAGCAGCTTGGCCCCGGGGAGCGGCTATGGCTACACCTTC
j_call: TRBJ1-6; clone_size: -; d_call: -; v_call: TRBV5-1; cdr3_aa: CASSLVANLNNSPLHF; cdr3_nt: TGCGCCAGCAGCTTGGTGGCGAACCTGAATAATTCACCCCTCCACTTT
j_call: TRBJ1-1; clone_size: -; d_call: -; v_call: TRBV7-9; cdr3_aa: CASSLPQSLAFF; cdr3_nt: TGTGCCAGCAGCCTCCCTCAGAGTTTGGCTTTCTTT
j_call: TRBJ2-1; clone_size: -; d_call: TRBD2; v_call: TRBV4-2; cdr3_aa: CASSQDLAGKYNEQFF; cdr3_nt: TGTGCCAGCAGCCAAGATTTAGCGGGGAAGTACAATGAGCAGTTCTTC
j_call: TRBJ2-3; clone_size: -; d_call: TRBD1; v_call: TRBV5-4; cdr3_aa: CASSLGQGSSTDTQYF; cdr3_nt: TGTGCCAGCAGCCTCGGACAGGGTTCATCCACAGATACGCAGTATTTT
j_call: TRBJ2-7; clone_size: -; d_call: TRBD2; v_call: TRBV6-5; cdr3_aa: CASSHGAGGYEQYF; cdr3_nt: TGTGCCAGCAGCCATGGGGCGGGGGGGTACGAGCAGTACTTC
j_call: TRBJ1-1; clone_size: -; d_call: -; v_call: TRBV7-9; cdr3_aa: CASSEQGIATEAFF; cdr3_nt: TGTGCCAGCAGCGAACAGGGAATCGCCACTGAAGCTTTCTTT
j_call: TRBJ2-1; clone_size: -; d_call: -; v_call: TRBV18; cdr3_aa: CASSPKSGQESEQFF; cdr3_nt: TGTGCCAGCTCACCTAAATCGGGCCAGGAAAGTGAGCAGTTCTTC
j_call: TRBJ1-5; clone_size: -; d_call: -; v_call: TRBV7-8; cdr3_aa: CASSLGRDQPQHF; cdr3_nt: TGTGCCAGCAGCTTAGGCAGGGACCAGCCCCAGCATTTT
j_call: TRBJ1-1; clone_size: -; d_call: -; v_call: TRBV28; cdr3_aa: CASSFRPKGGTEAFF; cdr3_nt: TGTGCCAGCAGTTTTAGGCCCAAGGGTGGAACTGAAGCTTTCTTT
j_call: TRBJ1-4; clone_size: -; d_call: -; v_call: TRBV15; cdr3_aa: CATSSGQNEKLFF; cdr3_nt: TGTGCCACCAGCAGCGGGCAGAATGAAAAACTGTTTTTT
j_call: TRBJ1-3; clone_size: -; d_call: -; v_call: TRBV4-3; cdr3_aa: CASSQGPGASGNTIYF; cdr3_nt: TGCGCCAGCAGCCAAGGCCCGGGAGCGTCTGGAAACACCATATATTTT
j_call: TRBJ1-2; clone_size: -; d_call: TRBD1; v_call: TRBV7-2; cdr3_aa: CASSLTGGGYTF; cdr3_nt: TGTGCCAGCAGCTTGACAGGGGGGGGCTACACCTTC
j_call: TRBJ2-3; clone_size: -; d_call: -; v_call: TRBV5-4; cdr3_aa: CASSLNGVSTDTQYF; cdr3_nt: TGTGCCAGCTCCCTGAACGGGGTGAGCACAGATACGCAGTATTTT
j_call: TRBJ2-7; clone_size: -; d_call: -; v_call: TRBV7-9; cdr3_aa: CASSFTGTYEQYF; cdr3_nt: TGTGCCAGCAGCTTTACGGGTACCTACGAGCAGTACTTC
j_call: TRBJ2-7; clone_size: -; d_call: -; v_call: TRBV7-9; cdr3_aa: CASSLSPGSYEQYF; cdr3_nt: TGTGCCAGCAGCTTATCGCCAGGCTCCTACGAGCAGTACTTC
j_call: TRBJ1-5; clone_size: -; d_call: -; v_call: TRBV15; cdr3_aa: CATSNPGHLGQPQHF; cdr3_nt: TGTGCCACCAGCAACCCGGGACACCTCGGTCAGCCCCAGCATTTT
j_call: TRBJ2-2; clone_size: medium-sized; d_call: TRBD1; v_call: TRBV5-5; cdr3_aa: CASSQPGTGRTGELFF; cdr3_nt: TGTGCCAGCAGCCAGCCCGGGACAGGCAGGACCGGGGAGCTGTTTTTT
j_call: TRBJ1-3; clone_size: -; d_call: -; v_call: TRBV19; cdr3_aa: CATRTLGNTIYF; cdr3_nt: TGTGCCACCCGGACATTAGGAAACACCATATATTTT
j_call: TRBJ1-1; clone_size: once; d_call: TRBD1; v_call: TRBV6-5; cdr3_aa: CASSYGTGGTTEAFF; cdr3_nt: TGTGCCAGCAGTTATGGGACAGGGGGCACCACTGAAGCTTTCTTT
j_call: TRBJ2-7; clone_size: -; d_call: -; v_call: TRBV18; cdr3_aa: CASSPPQGRTYEQYF; cdr3_nt: TGTGCCAGCTCACCCCCCCAGGGACGCACTTACGAGCAGTACTTC
j_call: TRBJ2-3; clone_size: -; d_call: -; v_call: TRBV19; cdr3_aa: CASSIWRSDTQYF; cdr3_nt: TGTGCCAGTAGTATATGGAGGAGTGATACGCAGTATTTT
j_call: TRBJ2-3; clone_size: -; d_call: -; v_call: TRBV6-1; cdr3_aa: CASSESPDPSTDTQYF; cdr3_nt: TGTGCCAGCAGTGAAAGTCCGGATCCTAGCACAGATACGCAGTATTTT
j_call: TRBJ2-7; clone_size: -; d_call: TRBD2; v_call: TRBV14; cdr3_aa: CASSQVGSGGLYEQYF; cdr3_nt: TGTGCCAGCAGCCAAGTGGGCAGCGGGGGGCTCTACGAGCAGTACTTC
j_call: TRBJ2-7; clone_size: -; d_call: TRBD1; v_call: TRBV6-1; cdr3_aa: CASSPRDRVEEQYF; cdr3_nt: TGTGCCAGCAGCCCCCGGGACAGGGTTGAGGAGCAGTACTTC
j_call: TRBJ1-3; clone_size: once; d_call: -; v_call: TRBV5-1; cdr3_aa: CASSPDLFSGNTIYF; cdr3_nt: TGCGCCAGCAGCCCGGACCTTTTCTCTGGAAACACCATATATTTT
j_call: TRBJ1-1; clone_size: -; d_call: -; v_call: TRBV6-1; cdr3_aa: CASSEHRNTEAFF; cdr3_nt: TGTGCCAGCAGTGAACACCGGAACACTGAAGCTTTCTTT
j_call: TRBJ2-7; clone_size: once; d_call: -; v_call: TRBV4-3; cdr3_aa: CASSQDRAANYEQYF; cdr3_nt: TGCGCCAGCAGCCAAGATAGGGCAGCCAACTACGAGCAGTACTTC
j_call: TRBJ2-7; clone_size: -; d_call: TRBD2; v_call: TRBV4-2; cdr3_aa: CASSQEASGTYEQYF; cdr3_nt: TGTGCCAGCAGCCAAGAGGCTAGCGGAACCTACGAGCAGTACTTC
j_call: TRBJ2-7; clone_size: -; d_call: TRBD2; v_call: TRBV4-1; cdr3_aa: CASSQRDYRYEQYF; cdr3_nt: TGCGCCAGCAGCCAGAGGGACTACCGCTACGAGCAGTACTTC
j_call: TRBJ2-2; clone_size: -; d_call: -; v_call: TRBV19; cdr3_aa: CASSRSRNTGELFF; cdr3_nt: TGTGCCAGTAGCCGTAGCCGGAACACCGGGGAGCTGTTTTTT
j_call: TRBJ2-1; clone_size: -; d_call: -; v_call: TRBV5-1; cdr3_aa: CASSLDRAYNEQFF; cdr3_nt: TGCGCCAGCAGCTTGGATAGGGCCTACAATGAGCAGTTCTTC
j_call: TRBJ2-1; clone_size: -; d_call: -; v_call: TRBV7-7; cdr3_aa: CASSLAGGSDEQFF; cdr3_nt: TGTGCTAGCAGCTTAGCCGGAGGGTCGGATGAGCAGTTCTTC
j_call: TRBJ2-3; clone_size: -; d_call: -; v_call: TRBV10-2; cdr3_aa: CASSVRQYSDTQYF; cdr3_nt: TGCGCCAGCAGTGTTAGGCAGTACTCAGATACGCAGTATTTT
j_call: TRBJ1-5; clone_size: -; d_call: -; v_call: TRBV19; cdr3_aa: CASSISMRGRRNQPQHF; cdr3_nt: TGTGCCAGTAGTATCTCGATGCGGGGGCGACGAAATCAGCCCCAGCATTTT
j_call: TRBJ1-3; clone_size: -; d_call: -; v_call: TRBV5-5; cdr3_aa: CASTSIGDGNTIYF; cdr3_nt: TGTGCCAGCACCTCGATCGGGGATGGAAACACCATATATTTT